This TCR beta chain was recorded in a study of CD8+ T cells in alopecia areata. General study findings and limits: Treatment with tofacitinib significantly lowered scalp clonality and reduced expanded CD8+ clones among the top 100.

The CDR3 is 11 residues long. CDR1 and CDR2 from the germline V gene are SGHRS and YFSETQ. The V end was cut by 0 bases, the J end by 7 bases, with 5 bases between. As for treatment: oral pan-JAK inhibitor, 5-10 mg twice daily. Both peripheral blood and punch biopsies of lesional scalp skin were obtained from patients who had alopecia areata. Cell sorting on a FACSAria was used to separate CD4+ and CD8+ T cells from the PBMCs. Extracted from the samples, RNA was reverse transcribed into cDNA to serve as the sequencing template. TCRdb's table, derived via immunoSEQ multiplex PCR, lists solely in-frame clones and lacks some. The sample contains around 160,000 clones, 55% to 75% of which appear only once. As to this clone: Its cognate antigen is unknown.

The receptor's source is a human donor with alopecia areata. The rearrangement joins TRBV5-1 to TRBJ2-7; D is uncertain. This material consisted of CD4+ T cells sorted from blood, taken at week 24, from a patient treated with tofacitinib. In DNA, the CDR3 is TGCGCCAGCAGCTTGGACCAGGAGCAGTACTTC. This gives the protein CASSLDQEQYF.